This TCR beta chain was retrieved from a study of T cell responses to AZD1222 COVID-19 vaccine. CDR3 length equals 15 residues. Trimming removed 4 bases at V and 1 base at J, with 13 bases between. Per the germline V gene, CDR1 is SEHNR and CDR2 is FQNEAQ (reference sequence). A remark on this clone: Its antigen is as yet unknown.

Notes on the study in general: Females made up more of the donors, who were largely white British, and clonal diversity may have come out too low.

Sequencing used immunoSEQ multiplex PCR; TCRdb keeps in-frame clones, though not all of them. Among about 120,000 clones listed, about 89% were seen once. The J gene is TRBJ1-1, the V gene TRBV7-9; D is uncertain. The material sequenced was peripheral blood, taken on day 0 of AZD1222 vaccination. This TCR derives from an adult in good health. The CDR3 reads CASSSSGRSNTEAFF. CDR3 sequence (DNA): TGTGCCAGCAGCTCCTCAGGCCGCTCGAACACTGAAGCTTTCTTT.